This T cell receptor beta chain stems from a study of Graves' ophthalmopathy and Graves' hyperthyroidism. Study-wide context: Ahead of any treatment, peripheral blood was obtained at the initial diagnosis. General study findings and limits: Most thyroid clonotypes with frequency above 0.001 were detected in blood too.

Trimming took 4 bases from V and 0 from J, leaving 7 bases between them. The CDR3 is made up of 12 amino acids. Germline V gene sequence: CDR1 DFQATT, CDR2 SNEGSKA (reference sequence). This clonotype has at least ten counts. Its antigen remains unidentified. RNA transcripts provided the template for amplifying TCR beta CDR3 regions. Scientists carried out first-round RT-PCR using HTBI primers and then a second-round multiplex PCR. TCRdb independently ran MiXCR on the multiplex PCR reads; one entry per CDR3 protein. In the table there are approximately 460,000 distinct CDR3 sequences, approximately 15% of which are singletons.

The specimen sequenced was blood. The chain has TRBV20-1 and TRBJ2-7, with a possible D match to TRBD1 (6 bases). The origin of this receptor is a woman between 25 and 40 years old with Graves' ophthalmopathy. The DNA of the CDR3 is TGCAGTGCTACGGACAGCTCCTACGAGCAGTACTTC. It translates to CSATDSSYEQYF.